These 8 T cell receptor beta chains were sequenced from one sample in a study of T-cell memory formation after mild COVID-19. TCRdb called the 5' RACE reads again in MiXCR, with one record for every CDR3 protein. This table holds 200,000 to 250,000 distinct CDR3 sequences, over 15% found once. The sequenced sample was PBMCs or a T cell subset sorted from them (not recorded which). All receptors derive from a man between 18 and 29 years old who had mild COVID-19 (a few samples of this study predate the infection). Cell type and time point are not known.

This clonotype came up a few times. V gene TRBV11-2 combines with J gene TRBJ2-3; tentatively, D is TRBD2 (6 bases). Germline-derived CDR1 and CDR2 are SGHAT and FQNNGV. The CDR3 runs to 16 residues. V dropped 6 bases and J dropped 0 bases, with 16 bases sitting between them. CDR3 sequence reads: CASRSLMGGSTDTQYF. As DNA, the CDR3 is TGTGCCAGCAGATCCCTCATGGGGGGAAGCACAGATACGCAGTATTTT.

This clonotype was detected ten times or more. V usage is TRBV3-1 and J usage is TRBJ1-1; the match to TRBD1 covers 7 bases. The CDR3 is 12 amino acids. V gave up 3 bases and J gave up 11 bases; unmatched junction bases: 6. The V gene's germline CDR1 is LGHDT and CDR2 YNNKEL (reference sequence). The CDR3 loop is CASSQARTGAFF. The CDR3 DNA reads TGTGCCAGCAGCCAGGCTAGGACAGGCGCTTTCTTT.

This chain links TRBV7-3 with TRBJ1-6; the D gene is possibly TRBD1 (6 bases). The CDR3 totals 14 residues. CDR1 and CDR2 from the germline V gene are SGHTA and FQGTGA. The ends were cut back, 4 bases at V and 9 bases at J, with 13 bases in the middle. CDR3 region: CASSSGQLSSPLHF. As DNA, the CDR3 is TGTGCCAGCAGCTCAGGACAGCTATCTTCACCCCTCCACTTT. The variable domain in full, completed from reference TRBV7-3 and TRBJ1-6, reads GAGVSQTPSNKVTEKGKYVELRCDPISGHTALYWYRQSLGQGPEFLIYFQGTGAADDSGLPNDRFFAVRPEGSVSTLKIQRTERGDSAVYLCASSSGQLSSPLHFGNGTRLTVT.

V is TRBV28 and J is TRBJ2-3; D is unresolved. The CDR3 has 16 amino acids. CDR1 and CDR2 from the germline V gene are MDHEN and SYDVKM. The ends were cut back, 6 bases at V and 2 bases at J, with 18 bases in the middle. CDR3 protein: CASSPSRTQDTDTQYF. The CDR3 DNA follows: TGTGCCAGCAGCCCGAGTCGGACCCAAGACACAGATACGCAGTATTTT.

This chain connects TRBV29-1 to TRBJ1-1; D is unclear. The V end lost 4 bases, the J end lost 5 bases, and 5 bases lay between the germline ends. Germline loops: CDR1 SQVTM, CDR2 ANQGSEA. This CDR3 comprises 10 residues. The CDR3 nucleotides are TGCAGCGTTGTTGCTACTGAAGCTTTCTTT. It is translated as CSVVATEAFF.

The gene calls are TRBV5-4 and TRBJ1-1; D call uncertain. Germline CDR1 and CDR2: SGHNT and YYREEE (reference sequence). The length of the CDR3 is 15 residues. Trimming left V 3 bases short and J 0 bases short, with 12 bases between. CDR3 sequence (DNA): TGTGCCAGCAGCTCCCGGCCCGCTATGAACACTGAAGCTTTCTTT. This translates into CASSSRPAMNTEAFF.

The chain joins TRBV20-1 to TRBJ1-1; a possible D gene is TRBD1 (5 bases). The CDR3 extends over 15 amino acids. Trimming removed 1 base at V and 2 bases at J, with 14 bases between. Germline V CDR1 and CDR2: DFQATT, SNEGSKA (reference sequence). CDR3 amino acids: CSARGGGGPNTEAFF. The CDR3 DNA reads as TGCAGTGCTAGAGGTGGGGGAGGGCCCAACACTGAAGCTTTCTTT.

This clonotype was seen at least ten times. The rearrangement uses TRBV7-9 and TRBJ1-5; possible D gene TRBD1, 5 bases. This CDR3 is built from 13 residues. The germline V gene encodes CDR1 SEHNR and CDR2 FQNEAQ (reference sequence). V dropped 5 bases and J dropped 7 bases, with 12 bases sitting between them. The CDR3 region has the DNA TGTGCCAGCAGCCTTGGGACGGGACAGCCCCAGCATTTT. As protein: CASSLGTGQPQHF.